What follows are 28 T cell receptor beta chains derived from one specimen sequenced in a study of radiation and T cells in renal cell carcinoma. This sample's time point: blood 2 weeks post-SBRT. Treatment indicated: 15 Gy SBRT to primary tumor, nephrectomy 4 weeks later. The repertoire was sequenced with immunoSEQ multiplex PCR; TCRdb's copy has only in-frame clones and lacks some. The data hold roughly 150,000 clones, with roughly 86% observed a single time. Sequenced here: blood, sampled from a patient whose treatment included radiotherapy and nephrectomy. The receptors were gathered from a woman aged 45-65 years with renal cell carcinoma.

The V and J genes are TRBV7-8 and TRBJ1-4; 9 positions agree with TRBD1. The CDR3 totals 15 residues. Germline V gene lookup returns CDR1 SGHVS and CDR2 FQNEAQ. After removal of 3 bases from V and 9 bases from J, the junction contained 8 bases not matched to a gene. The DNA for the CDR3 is TGTGCCAGCAGCTTTGACGGACAGGGGAGACAAAAACTGTTTTTT. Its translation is CASSFDGQGRQKLFF.

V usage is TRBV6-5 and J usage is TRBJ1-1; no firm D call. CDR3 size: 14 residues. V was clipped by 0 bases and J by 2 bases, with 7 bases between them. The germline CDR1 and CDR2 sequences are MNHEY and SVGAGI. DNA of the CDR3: TGTGCCAGCAGTTACTCCGTTATAAACACTGAAGCTTTCTTT. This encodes CASSYSVINTEAFF.

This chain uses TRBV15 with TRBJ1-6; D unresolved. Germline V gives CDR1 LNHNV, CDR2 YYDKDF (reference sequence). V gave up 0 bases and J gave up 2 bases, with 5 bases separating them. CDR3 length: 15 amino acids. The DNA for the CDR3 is TGTGCCACCAGCAGAGATACCCCCTATAATTCACCCCTCCACTTT. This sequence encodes CATSRDTPYNSPLHF.

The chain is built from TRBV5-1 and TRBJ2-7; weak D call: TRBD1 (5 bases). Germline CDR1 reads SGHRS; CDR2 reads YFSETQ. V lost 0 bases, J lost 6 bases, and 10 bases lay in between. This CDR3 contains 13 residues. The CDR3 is CASSLERGREQYF. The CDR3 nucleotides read TGCGCCAGCAGCTTGGAAAGGGGTCGCGAGCAGTACTTC.

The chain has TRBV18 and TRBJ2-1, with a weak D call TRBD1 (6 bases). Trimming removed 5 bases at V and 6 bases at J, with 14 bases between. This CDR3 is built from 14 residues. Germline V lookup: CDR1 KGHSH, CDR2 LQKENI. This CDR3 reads CASSEKTGSNEQFF. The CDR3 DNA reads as TGTGCCAGCTCAGAAAAAACAGGGTCCAATGAGCAGTTCTTC.

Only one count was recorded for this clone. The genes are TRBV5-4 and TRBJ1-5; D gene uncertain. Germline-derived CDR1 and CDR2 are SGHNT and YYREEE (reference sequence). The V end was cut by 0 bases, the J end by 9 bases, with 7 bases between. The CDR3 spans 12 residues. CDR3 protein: CASSLGSGPQHF. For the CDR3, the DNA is TGTGCCAGCAGCTTGGGGTCCGGGCCCCAGCATTTT.

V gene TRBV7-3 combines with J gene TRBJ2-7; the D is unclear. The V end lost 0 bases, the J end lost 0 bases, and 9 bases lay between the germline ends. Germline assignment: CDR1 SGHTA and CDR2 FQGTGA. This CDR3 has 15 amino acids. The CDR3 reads CASSLTRTSSYEQYF. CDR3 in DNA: TGTGCCAGCAGCTTAACGAGGACGAGCTCCTACGAGCAGTACTTC.

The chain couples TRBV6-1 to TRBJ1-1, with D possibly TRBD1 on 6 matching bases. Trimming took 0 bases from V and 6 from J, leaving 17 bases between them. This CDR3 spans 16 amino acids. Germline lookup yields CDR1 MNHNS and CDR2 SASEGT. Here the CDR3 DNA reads TGTGCCAGCAGTGAAGCTTGGACTCGGAGGGGGGCTGAAGCTTTCTTT. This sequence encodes CASSEAWTRRGAEAFF.

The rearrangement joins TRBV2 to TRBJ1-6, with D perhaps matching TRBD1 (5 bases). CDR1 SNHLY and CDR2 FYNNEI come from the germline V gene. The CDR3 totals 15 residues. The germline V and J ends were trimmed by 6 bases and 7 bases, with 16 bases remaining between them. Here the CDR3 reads CASSSPGTKNSPLHF. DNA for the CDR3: TGTGCCAGCAGCTCCCCCGGGACCAAAAATTCACCCCTCCACTTT.

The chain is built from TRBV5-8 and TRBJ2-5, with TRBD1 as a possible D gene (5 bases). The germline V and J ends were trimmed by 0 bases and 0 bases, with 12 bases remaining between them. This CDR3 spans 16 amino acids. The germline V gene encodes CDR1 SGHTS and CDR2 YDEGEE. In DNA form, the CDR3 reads TGTGCCAGCAGCTTGGGGACAAGGAGAGACCAAGAGACCCAGTACTTC. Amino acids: CASSLGTRRDQETQYF. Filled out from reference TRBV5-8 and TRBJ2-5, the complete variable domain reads EAGVTQSPTHLIKTRGQQATLRCSPISGHTSVYWYQQALGLGLQFLLWYDEGEERNRGNFPPRFSGRQFPNYSSELNVNALELEDSALYLCASSLGTRRDQETQYFGPGTRLLVL.

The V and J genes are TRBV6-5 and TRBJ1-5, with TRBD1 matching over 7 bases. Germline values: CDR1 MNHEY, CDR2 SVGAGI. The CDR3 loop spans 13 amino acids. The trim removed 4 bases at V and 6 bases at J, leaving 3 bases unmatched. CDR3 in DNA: TGTGCCAGCAGTTCCGGACAGGCTCAGCCCCAGCATTTT. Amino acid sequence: CASSSGQAQPQHF.

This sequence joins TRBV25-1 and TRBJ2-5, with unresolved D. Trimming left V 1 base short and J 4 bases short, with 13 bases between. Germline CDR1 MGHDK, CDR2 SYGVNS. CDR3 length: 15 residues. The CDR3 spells CASSEFGGRRETQYF. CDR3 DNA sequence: TGTGCCAGCAGTGAATTTGGCGGCCGTCGAGAGACCCAGTACTTC.

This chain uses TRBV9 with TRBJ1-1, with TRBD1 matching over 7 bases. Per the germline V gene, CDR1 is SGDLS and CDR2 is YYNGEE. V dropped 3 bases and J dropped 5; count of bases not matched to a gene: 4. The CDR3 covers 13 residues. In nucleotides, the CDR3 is TGTGCCAGCAGCGAGGGGGCGCTGACTGAAGCTTTCTTT. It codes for CASSEGALTEAFF.

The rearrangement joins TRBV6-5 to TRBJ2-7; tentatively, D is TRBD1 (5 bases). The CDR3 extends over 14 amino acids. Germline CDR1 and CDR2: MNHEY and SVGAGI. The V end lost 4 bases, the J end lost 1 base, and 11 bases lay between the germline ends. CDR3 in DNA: TGTGCCAGCAGTTCCTTCGACAGATCCTACGAGCAGTACTTC. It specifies CASSSFDRSYEQYF.

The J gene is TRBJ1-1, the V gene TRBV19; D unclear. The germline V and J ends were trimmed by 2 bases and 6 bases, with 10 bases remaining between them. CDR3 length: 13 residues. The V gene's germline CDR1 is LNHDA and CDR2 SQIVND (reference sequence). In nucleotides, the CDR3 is TGTGCCAGTAGTATAACCAATAAGGCTGAAGCTTTCTTT. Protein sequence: CASSITNKAEAFF.

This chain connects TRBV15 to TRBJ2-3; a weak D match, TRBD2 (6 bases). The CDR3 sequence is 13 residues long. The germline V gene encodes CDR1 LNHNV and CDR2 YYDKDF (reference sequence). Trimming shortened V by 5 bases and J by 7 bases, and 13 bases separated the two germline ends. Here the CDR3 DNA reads TGTGCCACCAGCTCAACTAGCAAAAATACGCAGTATTTT. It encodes CATSSTSKNTQYF.

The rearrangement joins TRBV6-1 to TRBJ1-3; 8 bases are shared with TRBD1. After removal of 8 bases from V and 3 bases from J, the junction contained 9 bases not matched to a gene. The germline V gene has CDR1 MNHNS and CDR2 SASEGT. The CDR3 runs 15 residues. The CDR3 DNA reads TGTGCCAGCTGTCCGACAGGGGTTGGTGGAAACACCATATATTTT. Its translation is CASCPTGVGGNTIYF.

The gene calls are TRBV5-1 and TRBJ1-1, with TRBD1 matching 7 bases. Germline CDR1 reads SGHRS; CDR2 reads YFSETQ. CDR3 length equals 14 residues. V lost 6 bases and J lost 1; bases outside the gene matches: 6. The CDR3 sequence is CASKTGTANTEAFF. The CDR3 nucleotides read TGCGCCAGCAAAACCGGGACAGCGAACACTGAAGCTTTCTTT. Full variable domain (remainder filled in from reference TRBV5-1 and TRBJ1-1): KAGVTQTPRYLIKTRGQQVTLSCSPISGHRSVSWYQQTPGQGLQFLFEYFSETQRNKGNFPGRFSGRQFSNSRSEMNVSTLELGDSALYLCASKTGTANTEAFFGQGTRLTVV.

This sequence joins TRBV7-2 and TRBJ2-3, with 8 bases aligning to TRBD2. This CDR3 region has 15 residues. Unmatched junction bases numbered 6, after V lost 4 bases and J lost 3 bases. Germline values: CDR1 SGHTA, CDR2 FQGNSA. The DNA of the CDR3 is TGTGCCAGCAGCTCGGGGGGGCCTGGAACAGATACGCAGTATTTT. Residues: CASSSGGPGTDTQYF. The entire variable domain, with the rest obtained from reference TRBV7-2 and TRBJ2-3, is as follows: GAGVSQSPSNKVTEKGKDVELRCDPISGHTALYWYRQSLGQGLEFLIYFQGNSAPDKSGLPSDRFSAERTGGSVSTLTIQRTQQEDSAVYLCASSSGGPGTDTQYFGPGTRLTVL.

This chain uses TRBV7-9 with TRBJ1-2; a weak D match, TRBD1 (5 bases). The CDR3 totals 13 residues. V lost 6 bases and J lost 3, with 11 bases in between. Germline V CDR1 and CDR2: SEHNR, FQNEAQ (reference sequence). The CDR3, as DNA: TGTGCCAGCAGTCTAGGGACGGACTATGGCTACACCTTC. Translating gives CASSLGTDYGYTF.

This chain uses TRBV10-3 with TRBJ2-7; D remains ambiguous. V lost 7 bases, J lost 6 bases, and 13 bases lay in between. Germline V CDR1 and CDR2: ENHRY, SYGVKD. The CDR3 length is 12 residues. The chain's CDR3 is CAINEVGGEQYF. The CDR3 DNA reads TGTGCCATCAACGAGGTTGGTGGCGAGCAGTACTTC.

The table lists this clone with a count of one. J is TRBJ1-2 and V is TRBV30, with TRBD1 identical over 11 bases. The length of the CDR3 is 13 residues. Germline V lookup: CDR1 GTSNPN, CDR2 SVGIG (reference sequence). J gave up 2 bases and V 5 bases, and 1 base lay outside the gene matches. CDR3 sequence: CAWGTGGNYGYTF. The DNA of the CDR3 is TGTGCCTGGGGGACAGGGGGGAACTATGGCTACACCTTC.

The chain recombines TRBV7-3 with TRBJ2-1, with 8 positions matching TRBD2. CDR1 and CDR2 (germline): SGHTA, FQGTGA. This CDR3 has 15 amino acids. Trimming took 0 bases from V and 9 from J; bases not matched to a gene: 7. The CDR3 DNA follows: TGTGCCAGCAGCTTAACCTTAGCGGGGAGCGGTGAGCAGTTCTTC. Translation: CASSLTLAGSGEQFF.

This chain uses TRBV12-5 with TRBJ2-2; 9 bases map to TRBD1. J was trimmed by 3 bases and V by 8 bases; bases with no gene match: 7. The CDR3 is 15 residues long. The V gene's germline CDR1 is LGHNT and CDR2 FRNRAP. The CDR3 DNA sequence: TGTGCTAGTACAGGGGGCGGGGTGGACACCGGGGAGCTGTTTTTT. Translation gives CASTGGGVDTGELFF.

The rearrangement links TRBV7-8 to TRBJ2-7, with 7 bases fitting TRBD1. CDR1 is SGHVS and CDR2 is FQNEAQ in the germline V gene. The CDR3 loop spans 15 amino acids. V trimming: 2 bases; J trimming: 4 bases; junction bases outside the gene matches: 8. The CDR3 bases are TGTGCCAGCAGCTTACAGGGGGATTTTTCATACGAGCAGTACTTC. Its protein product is CASSLQGDFSYEQYF.

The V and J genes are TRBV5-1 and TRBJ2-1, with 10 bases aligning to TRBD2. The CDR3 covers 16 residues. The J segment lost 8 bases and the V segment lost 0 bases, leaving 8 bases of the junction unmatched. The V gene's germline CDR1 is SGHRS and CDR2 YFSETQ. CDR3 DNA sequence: TGCGCCAGCAGCTTGGTTGGTAGCGGGGGGCGAGATGAGCAGTTCTTC. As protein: CASSLVGSGGRDEQFF. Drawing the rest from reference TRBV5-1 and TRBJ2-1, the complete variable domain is KAGVTQTPRYLIKTRGQQVTLSCSPISGHRSVSWYQQTPGQGLQFLFEYFSETQRNKGNFPGRFSGRQFSNSRSEMNVSTLELGDSALYLCASSLVGSGGRDEQFFGPGTRLTVL.

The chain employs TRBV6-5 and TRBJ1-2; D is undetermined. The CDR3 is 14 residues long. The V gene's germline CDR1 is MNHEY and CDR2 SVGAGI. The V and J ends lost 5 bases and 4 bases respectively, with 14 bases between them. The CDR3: CASSDRAPSYGYTF. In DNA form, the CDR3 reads TGTGCCAGCAGTGATAGGGCGCCGTCCTATGGCTACACCTTC.

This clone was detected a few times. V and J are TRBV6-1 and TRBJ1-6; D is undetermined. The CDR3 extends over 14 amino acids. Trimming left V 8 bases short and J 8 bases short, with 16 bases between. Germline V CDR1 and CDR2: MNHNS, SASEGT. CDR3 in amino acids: CASLREARDSPLHF. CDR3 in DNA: TGTGCCAGCCTAAGGGAGGCAAGAGATTCACCCCTCCACTTT.